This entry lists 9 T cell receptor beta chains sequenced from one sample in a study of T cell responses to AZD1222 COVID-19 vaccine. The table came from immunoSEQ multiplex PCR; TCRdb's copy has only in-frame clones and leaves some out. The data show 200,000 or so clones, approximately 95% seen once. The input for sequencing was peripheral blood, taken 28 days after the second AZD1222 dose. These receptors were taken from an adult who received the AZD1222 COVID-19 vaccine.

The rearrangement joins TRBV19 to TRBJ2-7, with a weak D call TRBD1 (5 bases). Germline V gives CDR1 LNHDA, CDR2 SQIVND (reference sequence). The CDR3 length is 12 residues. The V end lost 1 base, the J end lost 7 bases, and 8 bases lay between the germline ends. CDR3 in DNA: TGTGCCAGTAGTATAGGCAGGGATGAGCAGTACTTC. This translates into CASSIGRDEQYF.

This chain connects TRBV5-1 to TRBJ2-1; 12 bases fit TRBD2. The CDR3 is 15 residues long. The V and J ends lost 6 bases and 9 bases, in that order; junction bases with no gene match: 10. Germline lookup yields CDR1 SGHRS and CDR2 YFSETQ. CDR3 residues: CASTPSGGAQGEQFF. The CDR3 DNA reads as TGCGCCAGCACCCCTAGCGGGGGGGCCCAGGGTGAGCAGTTCTTC.

The CDR3 DNA sequence: TGTGCCAGCAGCTACCGCGGGACGGACACCATATATTTT. Translated: CASSYRGTDTIYF. The chain carries TRBV7-9 and TRBJ1-3; maybe TRBD1 (5 bases). Germline lookup yields CDR1 SEHNR and CDR2 FQNEAQ (reference sequence). The CDR3 loop spans 13 amino acids. Trimming removed 4 bases from V and 8 bases from J, with 12 bases in between.

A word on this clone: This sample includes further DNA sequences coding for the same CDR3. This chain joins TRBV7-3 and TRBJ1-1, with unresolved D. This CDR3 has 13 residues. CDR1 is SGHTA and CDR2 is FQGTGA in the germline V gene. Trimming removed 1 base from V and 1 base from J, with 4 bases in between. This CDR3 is CASSLNGNTEAFF. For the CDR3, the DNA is TGTGCCAGCAGCTTAAATGGGAACACTGAAGCTTTCTTT.

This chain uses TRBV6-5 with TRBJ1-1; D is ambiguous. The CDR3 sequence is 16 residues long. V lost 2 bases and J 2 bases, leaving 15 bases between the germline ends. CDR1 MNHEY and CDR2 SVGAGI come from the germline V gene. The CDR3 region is CASSYGWNRRNTEAFF. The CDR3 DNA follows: TGTGCCAGCAGTTACGGTTGGAACAGACGAAACACTGAAGCTTTCTTT.

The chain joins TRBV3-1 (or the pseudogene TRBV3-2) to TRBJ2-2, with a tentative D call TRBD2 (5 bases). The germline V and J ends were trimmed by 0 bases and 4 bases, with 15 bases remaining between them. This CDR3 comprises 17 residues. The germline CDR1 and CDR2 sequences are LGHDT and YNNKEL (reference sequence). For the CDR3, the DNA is TGTGCCAGCAGCCAAGATGGCCTAGCCTTACTCACCGGGGAGCTGTTTTTT. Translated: CASSQDGLALLTGELFF.

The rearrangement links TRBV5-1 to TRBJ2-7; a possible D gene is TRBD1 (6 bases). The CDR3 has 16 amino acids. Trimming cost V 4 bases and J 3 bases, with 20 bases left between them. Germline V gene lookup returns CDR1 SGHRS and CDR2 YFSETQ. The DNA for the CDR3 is TGCGCCAGCAGCCCAACTTCCGGGACAAGGAGCTACGAGCAGTACTTC. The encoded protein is CASSPTSGTRSYEQYF.

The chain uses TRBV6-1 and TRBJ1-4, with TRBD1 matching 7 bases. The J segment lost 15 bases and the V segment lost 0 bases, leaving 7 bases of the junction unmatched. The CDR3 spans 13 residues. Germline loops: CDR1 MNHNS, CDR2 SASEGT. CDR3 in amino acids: CASSEARTGLVFF. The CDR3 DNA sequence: TGTGCCAGCAGTGAAGCGCGGACAGGACTGGTGTTTTTT.

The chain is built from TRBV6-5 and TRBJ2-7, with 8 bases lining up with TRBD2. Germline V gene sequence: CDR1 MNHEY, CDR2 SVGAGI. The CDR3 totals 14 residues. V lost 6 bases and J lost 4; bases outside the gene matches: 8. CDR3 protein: CASRALSGAYEQYF. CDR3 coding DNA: TGTGCCAGCAGGGCCCTTAGCGGGGCTTACGAGCAGTACTTC.